The 23 T cell receptor beta chains reported below all come from one sample, sequenced in a study of blood T cell repertoires in COVID-19. The method was immunoSEQ multiplex PCR; TCRdb's version includes in-frame clones alone and lacks a portion of them. The top ten clones hold under 0.3% of a sample with about 670,000 clones, about 90% of them seen once. The sequenced sample was peripheral blood. These receptors were taken from a woman between 18 and 30 years old with acute or convalescent COVID-19.

The CDR3 loop reads CASSTYLTDTQYF. In nucleotides, the CDR3 is TGTGCCAGTAGTACGTATCTCACAGATACGCAGTATTTT. The V and J genes are TRBV19 and TRBJ2-3; no definite D call. Germline V gives CDR1 LNHDA, CDR2 SQIVND (reference sequence). V lost 4 bases, J lost 2 bases, and 7 bases lay in between. The length of the CDR3 is 13 residues.

The chain combines TRBV29-1 with TRBJ1-2; weak D call: TRBD1 (5 bases). The CDR3 has 15 amino acids. Germline V gene data show CDR1 as SQVTM and CDR2 as ANQGSEA. The V end lost 4 bases, the J end lost 0 bases, and 15 bases lay between the germline ends. CDR3 region: CSVGSGLSANYGYTF. The DNA for the CDR3 is TGCAGCGTTGGTTCAGGGTTGAGTGCTAACTATGGCTACACCTTC. Based on the CDR3 plus reference TRBV29-1 and TRBJ1-2, the full variable domain is SAVISQKPSRDICQRGTSLTIQCQVDSQVTMMFWYRQQPGQSLTLIATANQGSEATYESGFVIDKFPISRPNLTFSTLTVSNMSPEDSSIYLCSVGSGLSANYGYTFGSGTRLTVV.

This chain links TRBV7-9 with TRBJ1-4, with D hard to call. Trimming pared 8 bases from V and 5 bases from J, leaving 3 bases between. CDR1 and CDR2 from the germline V gene are SEHNR and FQNEAQ (reference sequence). This CDR3 contains 10 residues. CDR3 amino acids: CASENEKLFF. CDR3 DNA: TGTGCCAGCGAGAATGAAAAACTGTTTTTT.

V and J are TRBV28 and TRBJ2-7; D gene unclear. CDR1 is MDHEN and CDR2 is SYDVKM in the germline V gene. The CDR3 is 13 amino acids. Trimming left V 2 bases short and J 7 bases short, with 12 bases between. CDR3 region: CASSLPMAREQYF. The DNA of the CDR3 is TGTGCCAGCAGTTTACCCATGGCTCGTGAGCAGTACTTC.

The chain carries TRBV18 and TRBJ1-2; 7 bases align to TRBD1. This CDR3 region has 12 residues. CDR1 and CDR2 (germline): KGHSH, LQKENI. V shed 2 bases, J shed 8 bases, and the junction held 2 bases outside the gene matches. The CDR3: CASSPDRAGYTF. Written as DNA, the CDR3 is TGTGCCAGCTCACCAGACAGGGCGGGCTACACCTTC.

The J gene is TRBJ2-7, the V gene TRBV10-3, with TRBD2 as a possible D gene (5 bases). Germline CDR1 and CDR2: ENHRY and SYGVKD. The CDR3 sequence is 13 residues long. V was trimmed by 5 bases and J by 1 base, leaving 9 bases between them. The CDR3: CAISWTSSYEQYF. For the CDR3, the DNA is TGTGCCATCAGTTGGACTTCGTCCTACGAGCAGTACTTC.

The V and J genes are TRBV19 and TRBJ1-1, with 8 bases aligning to TRBD1. From germline, CDR1 is LNHDA and CDR2 SQIVND (reference sequence). J lost 7 bases, V lost 5 bases, and 12 bases had no gene match. This CDR3 region has 15 residues. CDR3 coding DNA: TGTGCCAGTAGTCGATTACAGGGGGAGGGTTATGAAGCTTTCTTT. It is translated as CASSRLQGEGYEAFF.

As for this clone: Other DNA sequences in this specimen translate into the identical CDR3. Here the CDR3 reads CSVDRGTDTQYF. The CDR3 DNA sequence: TGCAGCGTTGACAGGGGGACAGATACGCAGTATTTT. This rearrangement joins TRBV29-1 to TRBJ2-3; TRBD1 aligns across 7 bases. CDR3 length equals 12 residues. Germline CDR1 is SQVTM and CDR2 is ANQGSEA. V lost 3 bases, J lost 3 bases, and 0 bases stayed unmatched.

The V call is TRBV6-5, the J call TRBJ1-2; D is uncertain. The germline CDR1 and CDR2 sequences are MNHEY and SVGAGI. V shed 9 bases and J shed 6 bases, with 11 bases lying between them. The CDR3 has 11 amino acids. The chain's CDR3 is CASRRADGYTF. In nucleotides, the CDR3 is TGTGCCAGTAGGAGGGCGGATGGCTACACCTTC.

This clone was counted only a few times. The V and J genes are TRBV7-9 and TRBJ1-1; TRBD1 matches 9 bases. Per the germline V gene, CDR1 is SEHNR and CDR2 is FQNEAQ (reference sequence). The CDR3 is made up of 15 amino acids. V shed 4 bases and J 1 base; nucleotides not matched to a gene: 4. CDR3 DNA: TGTGCCAGCAGCTCCTACAGGGGGCGGAACACTGAAGCTTTCTTT. Its protein product is CASSSYRGRNTEAFF.

The V and J genes are TRBV6-2 or TRBV6-3 and TRBJ1-1; no firm D call. The V and J ends lost 2 bases and 3 bases respectively, with 7 bases between them. From germline, CDR1 is MNHEY and CDR2 SVGEGT. The CDR3 loop spans 13 amino acids. As DNA, the CDR3 is TGTGCCAGCAGTTACGGTGACTACACTGAAGCTTTCTTT. Its translation is CASSYGDYTEAFF.

This clone was observed a few times. The V and J genes are TRBV27 and TRBJ2-2, with TRBD1 matching 7 bases. V lost 5 bases, J lost 2 bases, and 5 bases stayed unmatched. Germline V gene sequence: CDR1 MNHEY, CDR2 SMNVEV (reference sequence). CDR3 length equals 15 residues. The DNA of the CDR3 is TGTGCCAGCAGTCTCGGGACAGTAAACACCGGGGAGCTGTTTTTT. Translation: CASSLGTVNTGELFF.

This rearrangement joins TRBV11-3 to TRBJ1-5; D gene uncertain. The V end lost 0 bases, the J end lost 5 bases, and 8 bases lay between the germline ends. CDR1 is SGHNT, CDR2 YENEEA, per germline. The CDR3 is made up of 14 amino acids. CDR3 sequence reads: CASSLDQEDQPQHF. CDR3 nucleotide sequence: TGTGCCAGCAGCTTAGATCAGGAGGATCAGCCCCAGCATTTT.

CDR3: CASSSHGNTEAFF. As DNA, the CDR3 is TGCGCCAGCAGCTCCCACGGGAACACTGAAGCTTTCTTT. The rearrangement uses TRBV5-1 and TRBJ1-1; no reliable D call. V shed 3 bases and J shed 1 base, with 7 bases lying between them. Germline values: CDR1 SGHRS, CDR2 YFSETQ. CDR3 length: 13 residues.

This chain uses TRBV3-1 (or the pseudogene TRBV3-2) with TRBJ2-7, with D unclear. The ends were cut back, 1 base at V and 2 bases at J, with 6 bases in the middle. Germline-derived CDR1 and CDR2 are LGHDT and YNNKEL (reference sequence). This CDR3 is 13 amino acids long. This CDR3 reads CASSQVRTYEQYF. The CDR3 nucleotides are TGTGCCAGCAGCCAAGTCCGTACCTACGAGCAGTACTTC.

The J gene is TRBJ2-6, the V gene TRBV30; the D is unclear. V gave up 4 bases and J gave up 2 bases, with 12 bases separating them. Germline values: CDR1 GTSNPN, CDR2 SVGIG (reference sequence). The CDR3 sequence is 15 residues long. In DNA, the CDR3 is TGTGCCTGGACATCTCGGGTAACTGGGGCCAACGTCCTGACTTTC. Its translation: CAWTSRVTGANVLTF.

The V call is TRBV6-4, the J call TRBJ2-2; D is ambiguous. V was shortened by 5 bases and J by 5 bases, with 6 bases between the two germline ends. Per the germline V gene, CDR1 is MRHNA and CDR2 is SNTAGT. The CDR3 sequence is 12 residues long. The CDR3 protein is CASSNRTGELFF. The CDR3 region has the DNA TGTGCCAGCAGTAACCGGACCGGGGAGCTGTTTTTT.

The V call is TRBV5-1, the J call TRBJ2-3; 11 positions match TRBD2. V shed 3 bases, J shed 6 bases, and the junction held 18 bases outside the gene matches. CDR1 and CDR2 (germline): SGHRS, YFSETQ. CDR3 length: 19 residues. This CDR3 reads CASSYNRRLAGLSLDTQYF. In DNA form, the CDR3 reads TGCGCCAGCAGCTACAACCGCAGACTAGCGGGGTTAAGTTTGGATACGCAGTATTTT.

V and J are TRBV14 and TRBJ2-2; D unclear. V was clipped by 0 bases and J by 1 base, with 15 bases between them. The CDR3 length is 18 residues. The germline gives CDR1 SGHDN, CDR2 FVKESK. The CDR3 nucleotides are TGTGCCAGCAGCCAAGACCCCGGCTTGCGGAGGAACACCGGGGAGCTGTTTTTT. This sequence encodes CASSQDPGLRRNTGELFF.

This chain connects TRBV7-3 to TRBJ2-2; 8 positions match TRBD2. The CDR3 spans 14 residues. V was clipped by 5 bases and J by 3 bases; unmatched bases: 2. CDR1 and CDR2 (germline): SGHTA, FQGTGA. The DNA for the CDR3 is TGTGCCAGCAGCCCCGGGGGGGACACCGGGGAGCTGTTTTTT. It translates to CASSPGGDTGELFF. The entire variable domain, with the rest obtained from reference TRBV7-3 and TRBJ2-2, is as follows: GAGVSQTPSNKVTEKGKYVELRCDPISGHTALYWYRQSLGQGPEFLIYFQGTGAADDSGLPNDRFFAVRPEGSVSTLKIQRTERGDSAVYLCASSPGGDTGELFFGEGSRLTVL.

The DNA of the CDR3 is TGTGCCAGCACCCCTCTCCCCCTTGAGGGTTACACCGGGGAGCTGTTTTTT. Its translation: CASTPLPLEGYTGELFF. The V call is TRBV2, the J call TRBJ2-2, with D possibly being TRBD2 (5 bases). The germline CDR1 and CDR2 sequences are SNHLY and FYNNEI. The CDR3 sequence is 17 residues long. The V gene lost 7 bases and the J gene lost 3 bases, with 21 bases spanning the gap.

This clone was picked up a small number of times. This chain joins TRBV9 and TRBJ1-1; 9 nucleotides line up with TRBD1. The CDR3 has 15 residues. V lost 0 bases to trimming and J lost 6 bases; unmatched junction nucleotides: 6. Per germline, CDR1 SGDLS and CDR2 YYNGEE. The CDR3 sequence is CASSVVGQGISEAFF. CDR3 DNA sequence: TGTGCCAGCAGCGTAGTCGGACAGGGGATTTCTGAAGCTTTCTTT. The full variable domain, its missing parts supplied by reference TRBV9 and TRBJ1-1, is DSGVTQTPKHLITATGQRVTLRCSPRSGDLSVYWYQQSLDQGLQFLIQYYNGEERAKGNILERFSAQQFPDLHSELNLSSLELGDSALYFCASSVVGQGISEAFFGQGTRLTVV.

This chain links TRBV11-2 with TRBJ1-2; weak D call: TRBD1 (5 bases). The CDR3 extends over 14 amino acids. V was clipped by 1 base and J by 6 bases, with 12 bases between them. CDR1 and CDR2 from the germline V gene are SGHAT and FQNNGV. CDR3 sequence reads: CASSLVGVTNGYTF. Here the CDR3 DNA reads TGTGCCAGCAGCTTAGTAGGGGTTACTAATGGCTACACCTTC.